Below are 23 T cell receptor beta chains sequenced from a single sample in a study of CD8+CD57+ T cells in acquired aplastic anemia. CDR3 and TCR beta VDJ profiling relied on a genomic DNA template. TCRdb called the reads again in MiXCR, with one record for every CDR3 protein. The table lists 270,000 or so distinct CDR3 sequences, around 82% of them singletons. Patients included in sequencing had previously demonstrated CD8+CD57+ cell expansion by flow cytometry. The sample taken for sequencing was sorted CD4+, CD8+, or CD8+CD57+ T cells (not recorded which) from PBMCs. The receptors stem from a human donor with aplastic anemia.

The CDR3 loop reads CATRTSGSSDTQYF. Here the CDR3 DNA reads TGTGCCACCAGGACTAGCGGGAGTTCAGATACGCAGTATTTT. V and J are TRBV24-1 and TRBJ2-3; TRBD2 aligns across 12 bases. Unmatched junction bases numbered 2, after V lost 7 bases and J lost 4 bases. Germline V CDR1 and CDR2: KGHDR, SFDVKD. The CDR3 extends over 14 amino acids.

This sequence joins TRBV19 and TRBJ1-5; TRBD1 agrees at 11 bases. Germline V gene lookup returns CDR1 LNHDA and CDR2 SQIVND (reference sequence). V dropped 3 bases and J dropped 3; count of bases not matched to a gene: 10. CDR3 length equals 18 residues. The CDR3 bases are TGTGCCAGTAGTATGCCCCCCCGGACAGGGGGCCTCAATCAGCCCCAGCATTTT. Translation gives CASSMPPRTGGLNQPQHF.

The chain links TRBV2 to TRBJ2-3; D remains unclear. Trimming stripped 6 bases from V and 6 bases from J, with 19 bases between. The length of the CDR3 is 15 residues. Germline CDR1 SNHLY, CDR2 FYNNEI. This chain's CDR3 is CASSVVDAIEDTQYF. CDR3 in DNA: TGTGCCAGCAGCGTCGTGGACGCGATCGAGGATACGCAGTATTTT.

In DNA form, the CDR3 reads TGTGCCAGCGGGGCCGGGGGCTCTGATACGCAGCATTTT. This codes for CASGAGGSDTQHF. This chain joins TRBV2 and TRBJ1-5; tentatively, D is TRBD1 (6 bases). Trimming removed 8 bases from V and 13 bases from J, with 21 bases in between. Looked up from germline, CDR1 is SNHLY and CDR2 is FYNNEI. This CDR3 has 13 residues. The whole variable domain, filled in from reference TRBV2 and TRBJ1-5, reads EPEVTQTPSHQVTQMGQEVILRCVPISNHLYFYWYRQILGQKVEFLVSFYNNEISEKSEIFDDQFSVERPDGSNFTLKIRSTKLEDSAMYFCASGAGGSDTQHFGDGTRLSIL.

This clonotype was recorded once. Mismatch with germline at one junction end may stem from a read error. This sequence joins TRBV7-8 and TRBJ2-3, with D maybe TRBD2 (5 bases). The CDR3 loop spans 13 amino acids. CDR1 and CDR2 (germline): SGHVS, FQNEAQ. The CDR3 is CASGDAGSDKPHF. CDR3 DNA sequence: TGTGCCAGCGGCGACGCGGGCAGTGACAAGCCGCATTTT.

Note on this clonotype: The CDR3 carries no conserved terminal phenylalanine or tryptophan, so it likely arises from a read error. It is unclear where the CDR3 begins or ends on the DNA, so no DNA is shown, and the CDR3 is as TCRdb lists it. The gene calls are TRBV9 and TRBJ2-1; TRBD1 was called by the table and not checked on the DNA. The CDR3 length is 13 residues, termini included. The V gene's germline CDR1 is SGDLS and CDR2 YYNGEE. The chain's CDR3 is CASSSAHGTKESL.

The CDR3 loop is CASSYTSGPETQQFF. The CDR3 DNA reads as TGTGCCAGCAGCTATACTAGCGGTCCCGAAACCCAGCAGTTCTTC. V and J are TRBV7-2 and TRBJ2-1; 8 bases map to TRBD2. CDR3 length: 15 residues. V lost 4 bases and J lost 11; bases outside the gene matches: 13. Germline assignment: CDR1 SGHTA and CDR2 FQGNSA.

The chain links TRBV11-3 to TRBJ2-5; 9 positions match TRBD1. The CDR3 is 15 amino acids. After removal of 8 bases from V and 4 bases from J, the junction contained 11 bases not matched to a gene. Germline V lookup: CDR1 SGHNT, CDR2 YENEEA. CDR3 in DNA: TGTGCCAGCGGCCTAGATCTGACAGGGGGAGAGACCCAGTACTTC. As protein: CASGLDLTGGETQYF.

V and J are TRBV7-8 and TRBJ2-3; D tentatively reads TRBD1 or TRBD2 (6 bases each). The CDR3 is made up of 13 amino acids. The germline V gene has CDR1 SGHVS and CDR2 FQNEAQ. V dropped 8 bases and J dropped 13 bases, with 22 bases sitting between them. The CDR3 bases are TGTGCCAGCGGGGAAGGGGGAGGTGATAATAAGTATTTT. The encoded protein is CASGEGGGDNKYF.

The genes are TRBV7-9 and TRBJ2-7; 8 nucleotides align to TRBD1. This CDR3 is 15 amino acids long. The germline V gene has CDR1 SEHNR and CDR2 FQNEAQ (reference sequence). The junction had 9 bases not matched to a gene; V was cut back by 5 bases and J by 3 bases. DNA of the CDR3: TGTGCCAGCAGCCTGGGGACAGGCGGCGGCTACGAGCAGTACTTC. Its protein is CASSLGTGGGYEQYF.

To note about this clonotype: Since the CDR3 does not end with the conserved phenylalanine or tryptophan, this likely comes from a read error. It is unclear where the CDR3 begins or ends on the DNA, so no DNA is shown, and the CDR3 is as TCRdb lists it. This rearrangement joins TRBV7-9 to TRBJ2-3; TRBD2, the table's D call, was not compared with the DNA. CDR1 and CDR2 (germline): SEHNR, FQNEAQ (reference sequence). The CDR3 is made up of 13 amino acids, end residues included. CDR3 in amino acids: CASSFERSGGSDV.

Comment on this clonotype: An end of the junction differs from the germline gene, which may be a read error. The chain combines TRBV7-8 with TRBJ2-1, with D perhaps TRBD1 (7 bases). CDR1 SGHVS and CDR2 FQNEAQ come from the germline V gene. The CDR3 extends over 13 amino acids. The CDR3: CASSQGGGNGQDF. The CDR3 DNA reads TGTGCCAGCAGCCAGGGGGGCGGCAACGGGCAGGACTTC. Full variable domain (remainder filled in from reference TRBV7-8 and TRBJ2-1): GAGVSQSPRYKVAKRGQDVALRCDPISGHVSLFWYQQALGQGPEFLTYFQNEAQLDKSGLPSDRFFAERPEGSVSTLKIQRTQQEDSAVYLCASSQGGGNGQDFGPGTRLTVL.

The chain is built from TRBV7-2 and TRBJ2-1, with TRBD1 matching over 7 bases. V lost 8 bases, J lost 13 bases, and 23 bases stayed unmatched. CDR1 and CDR2 from the germline V gene are SGHTA and FQGNSA. This CDR3 has 16 amino acids. In nucleotides, the CDR3 is TGTGCCAGCCTCCGGGACAGCCTCGCCTACGAGCAGTACCAGTTCTTC. It codes for CASLRDSLAYEQYQFF.

The V call is TRBV15, the J call TRBJ2-5; D unclear. The germline V and J ends were trimmed by 5 bases and 11 bases, with 21 bases remaining between them. Germline loops: CDR1 LNHNV, CDR2 YYDKDF (reference sequence). This CDR3 has 14 amino acids. The CDR3 spells CATSGRSLPEKQYF. The CDR3 DNA sequence: TGTGCCACCAGCGGCCGCAGCCTACCAGAGAAGCAGTACTTC.

This clonotype was detected a few times. The chain is built from TRBV7-6 and TRBJ2-6; D unclear. CDR1 SGHVS and CDR2 FNYEAQ come from the germline V gene. The V gene lost 5 bases and the J gene lost 0 bases, with 11 bases spanning the gap. The CDR3 consists of 16 residues. The DNA of the CDR3 is TGTGCCAGCAGCCCCGGGCTGTGCTCTGGGGCCAACGTCCTGACTTTC. Translating gives CASSPGLCSGANVLTF. The full variable domain, with the rest looked up from reference TRBV7-6 and TRBJ2-6, is GAGVSQSPRYKVTKRGQDVALRCDPISGHVSLYWYRQALGQGPEFLTYFNYEAQQDKSGLPNDRFSAERPEGSISTLTIQRTEQRDSAMYRCASSPGLCSGANVLTFGAGSRLTVL.

Turning to this clonotype: A read error is likely, as this CDR3 ends without the conserved phenylalanine or tryptophan. The chain carries TRBV19 and TRBJ1-1; no clear D gene. V shed 1 base and J shed 0 bases, with 12 bases lying between them. This CDR3 comprises 16 residues. The V gene's germline CDR1 is LNHDA and CDR2 SQIVND (reference sequence). CDR3 loop: CASSIVGISMNTEAFL. DNA of the CDR3: TGTGCCAGTAGTATAGTTGGCATATCAATGAACACTGAAGCTTTCTTG.

The rearrangement joins TRBV2 to TRBJ2-7; D is tentatively TRBD1 or TRBD2 (5 bases each). V was shortened by 6 bases and J by 3 bases, with 15 bases between the two germline ends. Germline V CDR1 and CDR2: SNHLY, FYNNEI. The CDR3 spans 14 residues. The CDR3 is CASSRDPSRYEQYF. Here the CDR3 DNA reads TGTGCCAGCAGCCGGGACCCGAGCCGCTACGAGCAGTACTTC.

Comment on this clonotype: Germline is not matched at one junction end, which may reflect a read error. The V call is TRBV7-3, the J call TRBJ1-5, with D tentatively TRBD1 (5 bases). CDR1 and CDR2 (germline): SGHTA, FQGTGA. The CDR3 sequence is 14 residues long. The CDR3 reads CASRKQASDQHQHF. The DNA for the CDR3 is TGTGCCAGCAGAAAACAGGCCAGCGACCAGCACCAGCATTTT. The whole variable domain, filled in from reference TRBV7-3 and TRBJ1-5, reads GAGVSQTPSNKVTEKGKYVELRCDPISGHTALYWYRQSLGQGPEFLIYFQGTGAADDSGLPNDRFFAVRPEGSVSTLKIQRTERGDSAVYLCASRKQASDQHQHFGDGTRLSIL.

The chain is built from TRBV24-1 and TRBJ2-7; D perhaps matches TRBD1 (5 bases). CDR1 is KGHDR and CDR2 is SFDVKD in the germline V gene. The CDR3 loop spans 14 amino acids. V gave up 11 bases and J gave up 1 base, with 17 bases separating them. The CDR3 DNA is TGTGCCAGCAGCGCAAAGGGGAATTCCTACGAGCAGTACTTC. It codes for CASSAKGNSYEQYF.

This sequence joins TRBV7-9 and TRBJ2-7, with D possibly being TRBD2 (6 bases). Germline CDR1 SEHNR, CDR2 FQNEAQ (reference sequence). This CDR3 contains 12 residues. The CDR3 loop is CASSLGACGECV. CDR3 sequence (DNA): TGTGCCAGCAGCTTAGGAGCATGCGGGGAGTGCGTC.

V usage is TRBV7-2 and J usage is TRBJ1-2, with D unresolved. V was trimmed by 3 bases and J by 14 bases, leaving 25 bases between them. The CDR3 covers 15 residues. The germline V gene has CDR1 SGHTA and CDR2 FQGNSA. CDR3 in DNA: TGTGCCAGCAGCTTGACGGGAGGTCCCGATACTGACTATACCTTC. Protein: CASSLTGGPDTDYTF.

This clonotype was picked up one time. The chain links TRBV24-1 to TRBJ1-2; D might be TRBD1 (5 bases). The germline CDR1 and CDR2 sequences are KGHDR and SFDVKD. The CDR3 sequence is 12 residues long. Trimming left V 0 bases short and J 8 bases short, with 6 bases between. CDR3 amino acids: CATSDLWGGYTF. The CDR3 DNA reads as TGTGCCACCAGTGATTTGTGGGGGGGCTACACCTTC.

V usage is TRBV5-1 and J usage is TRBJ2-5; 12 bases are shared with TRBD2. This CDR3 has 16 amino acids. V shed 2 bases, J shed 5 bases, and the junction held 7 bases outside the gene matches. The germline V gene has CDR1 SGHRS and CDR2 YFSETQ. CDR3 sequence reads: CASSLTTSGSTETQYF. The CDR3 bases are TGCGCCAGCAGCTTAACGACTAGCGGGAGCACTGAGACCCAGTACTTC.